Below, 5 T cell receptor beta chains from the same sample are listed, as sequenced in a study of identical twins. TCRdb reprocessed the 5' RACE reads via MiXCR and lists one record per CDR3 protein. Among 250,000 to 300,000 distinct CDR3 sequences, roughly 10% were seen once, and the ten largest hold roughly 7%. These data also featured in a second study, about yellow fever vaccine responses in identical twins.

The sequenced sample was CD8+ T cells sorted from blood. Receptors originate from a woman between 18 and 29 years old in good health.

The chain uses TRBV6-2 or TRBV6-3 and TRBJ2-2; no clear D. Trimming took 2 bases from V and 5 from J, leaving 6 bases between them. Germline V gene lookup returns CDR1 MNHEY and CDR2 SVGEGT. This CDR3 contains 13 residues. The CDR3 region is CASSYTWTGELFF. CDR3 coding DNA: TGTGCCAGCAGTTACACCTGGACCGGGGAGCTGTTTTTT.

This clonotype was recorded a few times. This chain connects TRBV7-9 to TRBJ2-1; 10 nucleotides match TRBD2. The CDR3 runs to 16 residues. Trimming took 2 bases from V and 4 from J; bases not matched to a gene: 5. Germline V CDR1 and CDR2: SEHNR, FQNEAQ (reference sequence). CDR3 protein: CASSLMTSGFYNEQFF. CDR3 in DNA: TGTGCCAGCAGCTTAATGACTAGCGGGTTTTACAATGAGCAGTTCTTC.

This clonotype was picked up a small number of times. The chain carries TRBV6-5 and TRBJ2-6; TRBD1 might be the D (5 bases). From germline, CDR1 is MNHEY and CDR2 SVGAGI. CDR3 length: 17 amino acids. V was cut by 0 bases and J by 3 bases, with 12 bases left in between. The CDR3 DNA sequence: TGTGCCAGCAGTTACTCGGACACAAGACTTGGGGCCAACGTCCTGACTTTC. It specifies CASSYSDTRLGANVLTF.

This clonotype was detected a few times. V is TRBV6-2 or TRBV6-3 and J is TRBJ2-5, with a possible D match to TRBD1 (5 bases). Deletions cut 6 bases from V and 1 base from J, with 12 bases between. The CDR3 totals 14 residues. The V gene's germline CDR1 is MNHEY and CDR2 SVGEGT. The CDR3 sequence: CASRKGQIQETQYF. CDR3 nucleotides: TGTGCCAGCAGAAAAGGACAAATCCAAGAGACCCAGTACTTC.

This clonotype was observed many times. As DNA, the CDR3 is TGTGCCAGCAGCTTAAAAGGAAGAGTCGAGCAGTACTTC. Protein: CASSLKGRVEQYF. The rearrangement joins TRBV7-9 to TRBJ2-7; no definite D call. Germline V gene lookup returns CDR1 SEHNR and CDR2 FQNEAQ (reference sequence). This CDR3 has 13 amino acids. V lost 2 bases to trimming and J lost 6 bases, with 11 bases between them.